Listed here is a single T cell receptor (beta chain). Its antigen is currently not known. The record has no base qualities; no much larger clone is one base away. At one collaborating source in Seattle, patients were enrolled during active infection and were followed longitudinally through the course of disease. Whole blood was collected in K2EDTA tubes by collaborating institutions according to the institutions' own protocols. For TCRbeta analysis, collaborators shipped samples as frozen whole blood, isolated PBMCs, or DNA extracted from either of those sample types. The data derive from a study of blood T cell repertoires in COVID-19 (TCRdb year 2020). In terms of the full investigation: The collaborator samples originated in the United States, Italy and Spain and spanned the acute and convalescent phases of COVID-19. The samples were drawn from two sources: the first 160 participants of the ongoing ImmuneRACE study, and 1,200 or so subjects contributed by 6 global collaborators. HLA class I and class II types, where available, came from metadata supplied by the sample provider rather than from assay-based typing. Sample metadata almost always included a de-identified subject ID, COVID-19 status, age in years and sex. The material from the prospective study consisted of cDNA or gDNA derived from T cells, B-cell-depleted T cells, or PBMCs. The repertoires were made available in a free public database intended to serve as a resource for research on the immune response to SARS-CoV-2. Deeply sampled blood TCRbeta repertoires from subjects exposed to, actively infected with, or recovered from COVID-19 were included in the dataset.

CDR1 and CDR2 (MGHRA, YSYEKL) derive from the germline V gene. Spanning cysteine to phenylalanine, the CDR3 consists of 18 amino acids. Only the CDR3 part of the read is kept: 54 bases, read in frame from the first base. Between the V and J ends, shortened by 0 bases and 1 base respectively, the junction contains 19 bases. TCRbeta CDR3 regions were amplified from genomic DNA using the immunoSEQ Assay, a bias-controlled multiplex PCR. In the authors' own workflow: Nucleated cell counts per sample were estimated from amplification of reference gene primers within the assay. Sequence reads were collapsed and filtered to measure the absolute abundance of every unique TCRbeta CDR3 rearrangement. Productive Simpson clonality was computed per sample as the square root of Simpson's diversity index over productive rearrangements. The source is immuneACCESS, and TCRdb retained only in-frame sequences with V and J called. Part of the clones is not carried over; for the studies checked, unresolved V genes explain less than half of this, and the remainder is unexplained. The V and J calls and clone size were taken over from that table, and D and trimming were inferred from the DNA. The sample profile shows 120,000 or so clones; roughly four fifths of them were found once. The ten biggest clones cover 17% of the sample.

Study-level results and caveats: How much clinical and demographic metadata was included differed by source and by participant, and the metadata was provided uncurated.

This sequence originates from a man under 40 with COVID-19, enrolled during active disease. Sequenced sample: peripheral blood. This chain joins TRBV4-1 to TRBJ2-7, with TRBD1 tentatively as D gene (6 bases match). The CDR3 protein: CASSQERTGFYYSYEQYF. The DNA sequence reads TGCGCCAGCAGCCAAGAAAGAACAGGGTTCTATTATTCCTACGAGCAGTACTTC.